This is a list of T cell receptor beta chains from one sample in a study of vaccination effects on CD4 cells after COVID-19. These receptors' antigens are unknown. TCRdb's copy holds only in-frame clones and misses some; the assay was immunoSEQ multiplex PCR. Of roughly 45,000 clones in the sample, roughly two thirds were seen once. The specimen comprised CD4+ T cells from PBMCs cultured with a peptide pool, sampled before COVID-19 vaccination. The receptor source for this set is a human donor who had a prior SARS-CoV-2 infection. CDR3s leave out the opening cysteine and the closing phenylalanine or tryptophan.

V,J,CDR3
TRBV2,TRBJ1-1,ASIKTTMNTEAF
TRBV14,TRBJ1-1,ASSLNRNTEAF
TRBV7-2,TRBJ2-7,ASSLRVRVREQY
TRBV7-2,TRBJ1-1,ASSLDVGEAF
TRBV4-2,TRBJ2-3,ASSPLYGGPSTDTQY
TRBV7-3,TRBJ1-1,ASSLSPLAGFGDTEAF
TRBV9,TRBJ1-2,ASSADRVDKGYT
TRBV19,TRBJ2-1,ATKTSGAYNEQF
TRBV5-1,TRBJ1-1,ASSSDRGLAF
TRBV7-3,TRBJ2-2,ASSSGPNTGELF
TRBV18,TRBJ2-4,ASSLPTGIQY
TRBV10-1,TRBJ1-2,ATSHFGTLFFGYT
TRBV15,TRBJ2-7,ATSRDPVGEQY
TRBV5-1,TRBJ2-1,ASSPDSLEQF
TRBV24-1,TRBJ2-1,ATSDSGRGDEQF
TRBV5-1,TRBJ2-7,ASSLEGQSSYEQY
TRBV29-1,TRBJ1-1,SVEEGGGTEAF
TRBV9,TRBJ2-1,ASSVAGGGAFNEQF
TRBV9,TRBJ1-1,ASSVVTGWGDTEAF
TRBV7-6,TRBJ2-1,ASSLALADPSYNEQF
TRBV5-1,TRBJ2-3,ASSLGHTDTQY
TRBV18,TRBJ2-3,ASSPLAGGTDTQY
TRBV18,TRBJ1-2,ASSRDFRGGYGYT
TRBV5-4,TRBJ1-2,ASSTPTGATYGYT
TRBV5-1,TRBJ2-3,ASSIGLAGKEDTQY
TRBV9,TRBJ2-7,ASSVDEQY
TRBV6-5,TRBJ1-3,ASSPDRSLNTIY
TRBV5-1,TRBJ1-1,ASSLAQGAGTEAF
TRBV7-9,TRBJ2-2,ASSPGFGSGLNTGELF
TRBV3-1/TRBV3-2,TRBJ2-5,ASSQQQGSETQY
TRBV5-4,TRBJ1-1,ASSLEGPQGRGFGTEAF
TRBV25-1,TRBJ2-2,ASSEPGNTGELF
TRBV18,TRBJ2-7,ASSLGQGDEQY
TRBV29-1,TRBJ2-7,SVEGGQGADEQY
TRBV3-1/TRBV3-2,TRBJ2-3,ASSQDLAFTDTQY
TRBV11-3,TRBJ2-7,ASSLRAGDPYEQY
TRBV12-5,TRBJ1-1,ASGFISTPEAF
TRBV29-1,TRBJ2-7,SVKGSPLTLNYEQY
TRBV2,TRBJ2-7,ASSEGRTKPYEQY
TRBV28,TRBJ1-5,ASRDSEPQH
TRBV4-3,TRBJ2-3,ASSQGIGSGYLGGTDTQY
TRBV7-2,TRBJ2-7,ASSLSGGDWQY
TRBV24-1,TRBJ2-5,VTSDLRSGGETQY
TRBV7-2,TRBJ2-7,ASSLSVSGSYEQY
TRBV30,TRBJ1-1,AWKKIRVGTEAF
TRBV7-3,TRBJ2-2,ASSLFGTGELF
TRBV5-4,TRBJ2-5,ASSPGQKRGYQETQY
TRBV30,TRBJ2-3,AWSKGARSTDTQY
TRBV7-3,TRBJ2-3,ASSPQDGRATDTQY
TRBV9,TRBJ1-2,ASSVSPNYGYT
TRBV30,TRBJ1-2,AWSVSQNYGYT
TRBV2,TRBJ1-1,ASSELRGYTEAF
TRBV7-3,TRBJ2-5,ASSPGIAPPQETQY
TRBV5-1,TRBJ1-1,ASSLGVMNTEAF
TRBV11-2,TRBJ2-7,ASSSLGQTNEQY
TRBV7-2,TRBJ2-7,ASSLRAGAGGNEQY
TRBV19,TRBJ2-7,ASSRGLGTYEQY